This TCR beta chain was sequenced in a study of blood T cell repertoires in COVID-19 (dated by TCRdb to 2018 to 2020). Turning to the overall study: ImmuneRACE Cohort 3 recovered participants were defined by two consecutive negative NP/OP PCR tests, healthcare professional clearance, or symptom resolution. HLA class I and class II types, where available, came from metadata supplied by the sample provider rather than from assay-based typing. The repertoires were released in a freely available public database intended as a resource for research on the immune response to SARS-CoV-2. Samples came from the ongoing ImmuneRACE study (first 160 participants) plus 1,254 subjects from 6 global collaborators. Samples covering the acute and convalescent phases of COVID-19 were provided by collaborators in the United States, Italy and Spain. Deeply sampled blood TCRbeta repertoires from subjects exposed to, actively infected with, or recovered from COVID-19 were included in the dataset. A de-identified subject ID, COVID-19 status, age in years and sex were almost always included in the sample metadata. The prospective study material was composed of cDNA or gDNA derived from T cells, B-cell-depleted T cells, or PBMCs.

Participants in the prospective study were aged roughly 18 to 90 years, lived in under 30 United States geographic areas, and enrolled through a virtual design. Cohort assignment in the prospective study relied on participant-reported clinical history from a screening survey and a study questionnaire. In the prospective study, mobile phlebotomists collected whole blood, serum and a nasopharyngeal or oropharyngeal swab from each participant. Over a roughly 2-month period, participants in the prospective study had the option of providing additional blood draws and questionnaires. Blood samples from the prospective study were shipped frozen or at room temperature prior to DNA extraction. The immunoSEQ Assay, a bias-controlled multiplex PCR, was used to amplify TCRbeta CDR3 regions from genomic DNA. The paper's processing steps were these. Nucleated cell counts per sample were estimated from amplification of reference gene primers within the assay. To quantify the absolute abundance of each unique TCRbeta CDR3 rearrangement, sequence reads were collapsed and filtered. For each sample, productive Simpson clonality was calculated by taking the square root of Simpson's diversity index across productive rearrangements. TCRdb provides this immuneACCESS table in a form limited to in-frame rearrangements. Some clones are lacking; in checked studies, under half of them reflect an unresolved V gene, and why the rest are absent is not known. V and J calls and clone size are as listed in that table; D and trimming were resolved from the DNA. The table for this sample lists hundreds of thousands of clones; more than 75% of them were counted only once. The top ten clones comprise roughly 2% of the sample.

CDR1 and CDR2, looked up from the germline V gene, are SNHLY and FYNNEI. Trimming removed 8 bases from V and 4 bases from J; the gene matches leave 4 bases unexplained. There are 15 amino acids in the CDR3, from cysteine to phenylalanine inclusive. Just the 45-base CDR3 DNA is kept, in frame starting at base 1. As regards this clone: Its antigen is currently not known. Per-base qualities were not stored, and no clone one base away is much larger.

Paper-wide results and their limitations: How much clinical and demographic metadata was included differed by source and by participant, and the metadata was provided uncurated.

The rearrangement combines TRBV2 with TRBJ2-1, and 14 junction bases match TRBD2. This receptor was identified in a man aged 35 to 55 in a cohort exposed to, infected with or recovered from COVID-19 (not recorded which). Sequenced sample: PBMCs or T cells enriched from blood (not recorded which). This receptor has the CDR3 CASPGLAGGYNEQFF. The DNA reads TGTGCCAGCCCTGGACTAGCGGGAGGATACAATGAGCAGTTCTTC. Here the CDR3 is joined to the reference TRBV2 and TRBJ2-1 genes, and the full variable domain is: EPEVTQTPSHQVTQMGQEVILRCVPISNHLYFYWYRQILGQKVEFLVSFYNNEISEKSEIFDDQFSVERPDGSNFTLKIRSTKLEDSAMYFCASPGLAGGYNEQFFGPGTRLTVL.